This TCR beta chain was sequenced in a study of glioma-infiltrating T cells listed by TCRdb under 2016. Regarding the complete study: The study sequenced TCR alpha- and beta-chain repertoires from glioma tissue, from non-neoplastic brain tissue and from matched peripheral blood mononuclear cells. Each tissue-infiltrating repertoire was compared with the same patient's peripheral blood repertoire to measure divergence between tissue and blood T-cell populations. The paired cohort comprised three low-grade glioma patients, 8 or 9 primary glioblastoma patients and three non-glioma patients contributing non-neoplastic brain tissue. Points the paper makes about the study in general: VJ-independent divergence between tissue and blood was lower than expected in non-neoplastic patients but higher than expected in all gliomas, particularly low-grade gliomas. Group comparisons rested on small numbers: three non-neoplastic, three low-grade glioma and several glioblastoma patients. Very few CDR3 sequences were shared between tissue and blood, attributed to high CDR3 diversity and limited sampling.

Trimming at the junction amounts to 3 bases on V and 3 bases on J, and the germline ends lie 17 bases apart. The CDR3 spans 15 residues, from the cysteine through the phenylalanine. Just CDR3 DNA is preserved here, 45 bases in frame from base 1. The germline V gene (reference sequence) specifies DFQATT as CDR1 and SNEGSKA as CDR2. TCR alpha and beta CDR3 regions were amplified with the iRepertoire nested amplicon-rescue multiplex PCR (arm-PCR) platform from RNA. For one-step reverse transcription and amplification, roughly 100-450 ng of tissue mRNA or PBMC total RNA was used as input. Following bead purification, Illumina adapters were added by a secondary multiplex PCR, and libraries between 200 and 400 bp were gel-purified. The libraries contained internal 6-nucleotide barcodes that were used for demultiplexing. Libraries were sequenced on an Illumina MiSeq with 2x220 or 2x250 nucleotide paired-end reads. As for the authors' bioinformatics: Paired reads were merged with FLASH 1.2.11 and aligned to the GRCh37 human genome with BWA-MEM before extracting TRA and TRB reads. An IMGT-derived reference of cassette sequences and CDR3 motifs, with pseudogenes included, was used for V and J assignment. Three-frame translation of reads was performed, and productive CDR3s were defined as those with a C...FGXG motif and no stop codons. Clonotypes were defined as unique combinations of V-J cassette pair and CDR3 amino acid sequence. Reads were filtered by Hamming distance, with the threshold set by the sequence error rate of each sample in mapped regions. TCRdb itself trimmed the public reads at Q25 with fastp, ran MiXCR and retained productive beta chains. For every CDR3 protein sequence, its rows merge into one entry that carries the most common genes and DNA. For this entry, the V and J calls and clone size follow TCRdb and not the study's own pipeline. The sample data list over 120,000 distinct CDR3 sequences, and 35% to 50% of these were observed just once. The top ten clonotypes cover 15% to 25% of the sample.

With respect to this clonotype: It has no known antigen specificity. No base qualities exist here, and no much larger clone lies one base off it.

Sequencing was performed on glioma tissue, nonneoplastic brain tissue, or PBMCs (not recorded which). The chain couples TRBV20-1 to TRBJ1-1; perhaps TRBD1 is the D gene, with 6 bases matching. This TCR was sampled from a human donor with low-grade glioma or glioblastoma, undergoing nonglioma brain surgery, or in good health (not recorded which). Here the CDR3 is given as CSARPVDRKDTEAFF. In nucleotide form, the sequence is TGCAGTGCTAGGCCCGTCGACAGGAAGGACACTGAAGCTTTCTTT.